These T cell receptor beta chains were read from a single sample in a study of blood T cells in healthy people across ages. A single record per CDR3 protein comes from TCRdb applying MiXCR to the 5' RACE reads. The table shows 1,800,000 or so distinct CDR3 sequences, with approximately 39% occurring only once. The source material was blood. The receptors were sampled from a human donor in good health. The CDR3 runs from the conserved cysteine through the conserved F or W. Each record gives: CDR3 protein, CDR3 DNA, CDR3 length, D gene, J gene, V gene, clone size. The D gene is left open where the match is weak. Rows may omit the clone size; those that give it use once, few, many or a size class.

CDR3 protein: CASSTRGYEGYTF
CDR3 DNA: TGTGCCAGCAGTACTAGGGGGTATGAAGGCTACACCTTC
CDR3 length: 13
D gene: NA
J gene: TRBJ1-2
V gene: TRBV28
clone size: NA

CDR3 protein: CASSARGRSDGYTF
CDR3 DNA: TGTGCCAGCAGTGCCAGGGGCAGAAGTGATGGCTACACCTTC
CDR3 length: 14
D gene: NA
J gene: TRBJ1-2
V gene: TRBV2
clone size: NA

CDR3 protein: CASNKTPVRGEAQYF
CDR3 DNA: TGTGCCAGCAACAAGACCCCGGTCCGGGGAGAGGCCCAGTACTTC
CDR3 length: 15
D gene: NA
J gene: TRBJ2-5
V gene: TRBV12-3/TRBV12-4
clone size: once

CDR3 protein: CASSLVRPAGGPGGELFF
CDR3 DNA: TGTGCCAGCAGCTTAGTTCGTCCAGCGGGGGGGCCCGGCGGGGAGCTGTTTTTT
CDR3 length: 18
D gene: TRBD2
J gene: TRBJ2-2
V gene: TRBV7-9
clone size: once

CDR3 protein: CASSPFLLAGGSTDTQYF
CDR3 DNA: TGTGCCAGCAGCCCCTTCCTACTAGCGGGGGGGTCCACAGATACGCAGTATTTT
CDR3 length: 18
D gene: TRBD2
J gene: TRBJ2-3
V gene: TRBV7-2
clone size: NA

CDR3 protein: CASSLGYGELGEQYF
CDR3 DNA: TGTGCCAGCAGCTTAGGGTACGGGGAGCTTGGCGAGCAGTACTTC
CDR3 length: 15
D gene: NA
J gene: TRBJ2-7
V gene: TRBV7-2
clone size: many

CDR3 protein: CASSPTRRDGELFF
CDR3 DNA: TGTGCCAGCAGTCCCACCAGACGGGACGGGGAGCTGTTTTTT
CDR3 length: 14
D gene: NA
J gene: TRBJ2-2
V gene: TRBV28
clone size: few

CDR3 protein: CASSFYGGSTDMQYF
CDR3 DNA: TGTGCCAGCAGCTTCTACGGGGGGAGCACAGATATGCAGTATTTT
CDR3 length: 15
D gene: TRBD2
J gene: TRBJ2-3
V gene: TRBV7-2
clone size: NA

CDR3 protein: CASSPKSSGETQYF
CDR3 DNA: TGTGCCAGCAGCCCAAAGAGTAGTGGGGAGACCCAGTACTTC
CDR3 length: 14
D gene: NA
J gene: TRBJ2-5
V gene: TRBV7-9
clone size: few

CDR3 protein: CASSFQGAEDTEAFF
CDR3 DNA: TGTGCCAGCAGTTTTCAGGGGGCGGAGGACACTGAAGCTTTCTTT
CDR3 length: 15
D gene: TRBD1
J gene: TRBJ1-1
V gene: TRBV12-3/TRBV12-4
clone size: NA

CDR3 protein: CSARDPSGGNPDTQYF
CDR3 DNA: TGCAGTGCTAGAGACCCTAGCGGGGGGAACCCAGATACGCAGTATTTT
CDR3 length: 16
D gene: TRBD2
J gene: TRBJ2-3
V gene: TRBV20-1
clone size: NA

CDR3 protein: CSGGGMGTQYF
CDR3 DNA: TGCAGCGGGGGGGGAATGGGGACCCAGTACTTC
CDR3 length: 11
D gene: TRBD2
J gene: TRBJ2-5
V gene: TRBV29-1
clone size: NA

CDR3 protein: CASGLETGNYEQYF
CDR3 DNA: TGTGCTAGTGGTTTGGAGACAGGAAACTACGAGCAGTACTTC
CDR3 length: 14
D gene: NA
J gene: TRBJ2-7
V gene: TRBV12-5
clone size: NA

CDR3 protein: CASSAQGQGITDTQYF
CDR3 DNA: TGTGCCAGCAGTGCCCAGGGACAGGGGATCACAGATACGCAGTATTTT
CDR3 length: 16
D gene: TRBD1
J gene: TRBJ2-3
V gene: TRBV6-1
clone size: few

CDR3 protein: CASSYDRDIQPQHF
CDR3 DNA: TGTGCCAGCAGTTACGACAGGGATATTCAGCCCCAGCATTTT
CDR3 length: 14
D gene: TRBD1
J gene: TRBJ1-5
V gene: TRBV6-6
clone size: NA

CDR3 protein: CASSYLGAPQPYEQYF
CDR3 DNA: TGTGCCAGCAGTTATCTCGGGGCACCACAACCCTACGAGCAGTACTTC
CDR3 length: 16
D gene: NA
J gene: TRBJ2-7
V gene: TRBV7-2
clone size: NA

CDR3 protein: CASSLWTGGQGYTF
CDR3 DNA: TGTGCCAGCAGTCTTTGGACAGGAGGGCAAGGCTACACCTTC
CDR3 length: 14
D gene: TRBD1
J gene: TRBJ1-2
V gene: TRBV6-2/TRBV6-3
clone size: few

CDR3 protein: CSAGKPGETQYF
CDR3 DNA: TGCAGTGCTGGTAAGCCCGGAGAGACCCAGTACTTC
CDR3 length: 12
D gene: NA
J gene: TRBJ2-5
V gene: TRBV20-1
clone size: NA

CDR3 protein: CATSRDLPDRNNQPQHF
CDR3 DNA: TGTGCCACCAGCAGAGATCTCCCGGACAGGAACAATCAGCCCCAGCATTTT
CDR3 length: 17
D gene: TRBD1
J gene: TRBJ1-5
V gene: TRBV15
clone size: few

CDR3 protein: CSARGGSDIYGYTF
CDR3 DNA: TGCAGTGCTAGAGGGGGCTCGGACATCTATGGCTACACCTTC
CDR3 length: 14
D gene: NA
J gene: TRBJ1-2
V gene: TRBV20-1
clone size: NA

CDR3 protein: CSASTGPLNNEQFF
CDR3 DNA: TGCAGTGCTTCAACGGGTCCTTTAAACAATGAGCAGTTCTTC
CDR3 length: 14
D gene: NA
J gene: TRBJ2-1
V gene: TRBV20-1
clone size: few

CDR3 protein: CASSLSMTGADTQYF
CDR3 DNA: TGTGCCAGCAGTTTATCGATGACAGGGGCAGATACGCAGTATTTT
CDR3 length: 15
D gene: TRBD1
J gene: TRBJ2-3
V gene: TRBV27
clone size: NA

CDR3 protein: CASSGLGTGNGYTF
CDR3 DNA: TGCGCCAGCAGTGGGTTGGGGACAGGGAATGGCTACACCTTC
CDR3 length: 14
D gene: TRBD1
J gene: TRBJ1-2
V gene: TRBV5-1
clone size: NA

CDR3 protein: CASSPQTVFGYTF
CDR3 DNA: TGTGCCAGCAGCCCACAGACTGTCTTTGGCTACACCTTC
CDR3 length: 13
D gene: NA
J gene: TRBJ1-2
V gene: TRBV7-9
clone size: NA

CDR3 protein: CASSLYLAGGDEQFF
CDR3 DNA: TGTGCCAGCAGTTTATACCTAGCGGGGGGGGATGAGCAGTTCTTC
CDR3 length: 15
D gene: TRBD2
J gene: TRBJ2-1
V gene: TRBV12-3/TRBV12-4
clone size: few

CDR3 protein: CAISEFPGDEAFF
CDR3 DNA: TGTGCCATCAGTGAGTTTCCAGGGGATGAAGCTTTCTTT
CDR3 length: 13
D gene: NA
J gene: TRBJ1-1
V gene: TRBV10-3
clone size: NA

CDR3 protein: CSGDRVEDEQFF
CDR3 DNA: TGCAGCGGGGACAGGGTGGAAGATGAGCAGTTCTTC
CDR3 length: 12
D gene: TRBD1
J gene: TRBJ2-1
V gene: TRBV29-1
clone size: once

CDR3 protein: CASSQNTGVNYGYTF
CDR3 DNA: TGCGCCAGCAGCCAGAATACAGGAGTAAACTATGGCTACACCTTC
CDR3 length: 15
D gene: NA
J gene: TRBJ1-2
V gene: TRBV4-3
clone size: NA

CDR3 protein: CASSQIWERNDGYEQYF
CDR3 DNA: TGTGCCAGCAGCCAAATCTGGGAACGTAACGACGGGTACGAGCAGTACTTC
CDR3 length: 17
D gene: NA
J gene: TRBJ2-7
V gene: TRBV4-2
clone size: NA

CDR3 protein: CASSFGDRDFETQYF
CDR3 DNA: TGTGCCAGCAGCTTCGGGGACAGGGACTTTGAGACCCAGTACTTC
CDR3 length: 15
D gene: TRBD1
J gene: TRBJ2-5
V gene: TRBV7-2
clone size: NA

CDR3 protein: CASSLEGLSRRYF
CDR3 DNA: TGTGCCAGCAGCTTAGAGGGTCTTTCGAGGCGGTACTTC
CDR3 length: 13
D gene: NA
J gene: TRBJ2-4
V gene: TRBV13
clone size: NA

CDR3 protein: CASSPGTFFDEQFF
CDR3 DNA: TGCGCCAGCAGTCCCGGGACATTTTTCGATGAGCAGTTCTTC
CDR3 length: 14
D gene: NA
J gene: TRBJ2-1
V gene: TRBV6-6
clone size: few

CDR3 protein: CASSTKDGQPQHF
CDR3 DNA: TGTGCCAGCAGCACCAAGGACGGTCAGCCCCAGCATTTT
CDR3 length: 13
D gene: NA
J gene: TRBJ1-5
V gene: TRBV7-2
clone size: NA

CDR3 protein: CASSQMRGAGLGANVLTF
CDR3 DNA: TGCGCCAGCAGCCAGATGAGGGGGGCGGGTCTCGGGGCCAACGTCCTGACTTTC
CDR3 length: 18
D gene: NA
J gene: TRBJ2-6
V gene: TRBV4-1
clone size: few

CDR3 protein: CASATVRDQETQYF
CDR3 DNA: TGTGCCAGTGCGACAGTCCGTGACCAAGAGACCCAGTACTTC
CDR3 length: 14
D gene: NA
J gene: TRBJ2-5
V gene: TRBV19
clone size: once

CDR3 protein: CASSRGWDTEAFF
CDR3 DNA: TGTGCCAGCAGCAGAGGTTGGGACACTGAAGCTTTCTTT
CDR3 length: 13
D gene: NA
J gene: TRBJ1-1
V gene: TRBV5-5
clone size: few

CDR3 protein: CRAQQGVSTDTQYF
CDR3 DNA: TGCAGGGCCCAACAGGGGGTGAGCACAGATACGCAGTATTTT
CDR3 length: 14
D gene: TRBD1
J gene: TRBJ2-3
V gene: TRBV20-1
clone size: many

CDR3 protein: CASSSISRLGNGYTF
CDR3 DNA: TGTGCCAGCAGCTCGATATCCAGACTCGGGAATGGCTACACCTTC
CDR3 length: 15
D gene: NA
J gene: TRBJ1-2
V gene: TRBV7-2
clone size: many

CDR3 protein: CASSYLPPNTGELFF
CDR3 DNA: TGTGCCAGCAGTTACCTGCCTCCGAACACCGGGGAGCTGTTTTTT
CDR3 length: 15
D gene: NA
J gene: TRBJ2-2
V gene: TRBV6-2/TRBV6-3
clone size: NA

CDR3 protein: CASTLSRDQPQHF
CDR3 DNA: TGTGCCAGCACCCTCAGTCGGGACCAGCCCCAGCATTTT
CDR3 length: 13
D gene: NA
J gene: TRBJ1-5
V gene: TRBV12-3/TRBV12-4
clone size: NA

CDR3 protein: CSVRLSSGNTIYF
CDR3 DNA: TGCAGCGTTCGACTGTCATCTGGAAACACCATATATTTT
CDR3 length: 13
D gene: NA
J gene: TRBJ1-3
V gene: TRBV29-1
clone size: NA